The entry below describes one T cell receptor beta chain. This sample is part of a study of blood T cell repertoires in COVID-19. Study background: Samples of COVID-19 (acute and convalescent) were obtained from the United States, Italy and Spain. From T cells, B-cell-depleted T cells, or PBMCs came the material, which was cDNA or gDNA.

Trimming removed 0 bases at V and 4 bases at J, with 10 bases between. Germline V gives CDR1 SGHVS, CDR2 FQNEAQ. This CDR3 region has 15 residues. As originally analysed: Estimates of nucleated cell counts were drawn from the amplification of reference gene primers. Produced via immunoSEQ multiplex PCR; TCRdb's table is partial and in-frame only. The V and J calls and clone size were taken over from that table, and D and trimming were inferred from the DNA. The sample has about 190,000 clones; less than 90% are singletons. The clonotype comes from a woman in her 40s with acute or convalescent COVID-19. This chain links TRBV7-8 with TRBJ1-3; D gene ambiguous. Sequences were obtained from peripheral blood. In nucleotides, the CDR3 is TGTGCCAGCAGCTTAGCGCTGGCAGGAGGAAACACCATATATTTT. The encoded protein is CASSLALAGGNTIYF.